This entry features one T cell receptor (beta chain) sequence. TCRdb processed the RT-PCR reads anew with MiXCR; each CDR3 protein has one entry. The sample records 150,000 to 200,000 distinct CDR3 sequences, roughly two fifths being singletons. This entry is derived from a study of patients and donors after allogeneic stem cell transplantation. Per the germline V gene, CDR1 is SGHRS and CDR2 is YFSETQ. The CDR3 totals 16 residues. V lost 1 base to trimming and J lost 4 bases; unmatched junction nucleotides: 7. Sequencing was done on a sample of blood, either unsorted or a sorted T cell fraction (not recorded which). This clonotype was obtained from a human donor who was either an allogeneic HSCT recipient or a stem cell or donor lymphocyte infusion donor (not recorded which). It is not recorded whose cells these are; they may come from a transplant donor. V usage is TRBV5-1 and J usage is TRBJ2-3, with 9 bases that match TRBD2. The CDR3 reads CASSLLLAGPSDTQYF. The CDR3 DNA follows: TGCGCCAGCAGCTTGCTACTAGCGGGTCCCTCAGATACGCAGTATTTT. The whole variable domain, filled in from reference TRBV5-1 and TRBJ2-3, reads KAGVTQTPRYLIKTRGQQVTLSCSPISGHRSVSWYQQTPGQGLQFLFEYFSETQRNKGNFPGRFSGRQFSNSRSEMNVSTLELGDSALYLCASSLLLAGPSDTQYFGPGTRLTVL.